This T cell receptor (beta chain) was sequenced during a study of blood T cell repertoires in COVID-19. Assay: immunoSEQ multiplex PCR; the TCRdb copy retains only in-frame clones and omits some. The sample consists of about 140,000 clones, more than 70% of them appearing once. The receptor comes from a man aged 35 to 55 with acute COVID-19. Sequencing input: PBMCs or T cells enriched from blood (not recorded which).

The CDR3 nucleotides read TGTGCCAGCAGCCAAGTCGCAACCTCCGACACCTACGAGCAGTACTTC. Its protein is CASSQVATSDTYEQYF. The chain is built from TRBV4-2 and TRBJ2-7, with D unclear. V was shortened by 1 base and J by 2 bases, with 15 bases between the two germline ends. The germline gives CDR1 LGHNA, CDR2 YNFKEQ. The CDR3 runs to 16 residues.